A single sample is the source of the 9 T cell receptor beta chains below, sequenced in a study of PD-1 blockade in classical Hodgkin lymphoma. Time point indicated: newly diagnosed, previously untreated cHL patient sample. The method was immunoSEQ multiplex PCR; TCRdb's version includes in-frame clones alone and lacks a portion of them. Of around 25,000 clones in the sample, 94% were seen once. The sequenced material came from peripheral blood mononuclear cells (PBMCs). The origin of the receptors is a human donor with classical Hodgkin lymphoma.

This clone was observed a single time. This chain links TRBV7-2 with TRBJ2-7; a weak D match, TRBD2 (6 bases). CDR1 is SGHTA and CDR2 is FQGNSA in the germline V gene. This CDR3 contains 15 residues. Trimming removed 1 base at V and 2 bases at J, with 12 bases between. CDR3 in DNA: TGTGCCAGCAGCTTAGGGGGCGCGGGGCCCTACGAGCAGTACTTC. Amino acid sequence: CASSLGGAGPYEQYF.

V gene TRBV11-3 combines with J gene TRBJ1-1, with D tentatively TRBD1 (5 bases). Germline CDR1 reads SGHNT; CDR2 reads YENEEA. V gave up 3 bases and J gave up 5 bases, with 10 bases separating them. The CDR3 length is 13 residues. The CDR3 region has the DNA TGTGCCAGCAGCTTTCAGGGTTCAACTGAAGCTTTCTTT. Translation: CASSFQGSTEAFF.

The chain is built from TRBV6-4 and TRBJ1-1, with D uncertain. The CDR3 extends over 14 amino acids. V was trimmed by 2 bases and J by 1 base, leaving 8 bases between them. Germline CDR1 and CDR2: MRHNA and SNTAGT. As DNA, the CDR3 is TGTGCCAGCAGTGACAGGGATCCGAACACTGAAGCTTTCTTT. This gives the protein CASSDRDPNTEAFF.

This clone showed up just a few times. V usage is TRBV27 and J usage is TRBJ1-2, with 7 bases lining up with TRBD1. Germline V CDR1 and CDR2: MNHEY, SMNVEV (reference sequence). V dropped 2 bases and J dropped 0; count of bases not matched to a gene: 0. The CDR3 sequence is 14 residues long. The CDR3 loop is CASSLQGANYGYTF. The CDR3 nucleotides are TGTGCCAGCAGTTTACAGGGGGCTAACTATGGCTACACCTTC.

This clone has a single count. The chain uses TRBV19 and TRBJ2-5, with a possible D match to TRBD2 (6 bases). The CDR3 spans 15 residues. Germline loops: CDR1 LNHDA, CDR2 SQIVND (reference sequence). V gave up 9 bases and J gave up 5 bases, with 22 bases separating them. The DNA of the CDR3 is TGTGCCAGCTGCGTGGCTGGGAATCGGGGGGAGACCCAGTACTTC. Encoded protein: CASCVAGNRGETQYF.

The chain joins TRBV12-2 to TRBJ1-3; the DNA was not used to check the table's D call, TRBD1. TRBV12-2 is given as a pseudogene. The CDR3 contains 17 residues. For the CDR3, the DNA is TGTGCAAGTCGCTTAGTATTACAGGGGGATGGTGGAAACACCATATATTTT. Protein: CASRLVLQGDGGNTIYF.

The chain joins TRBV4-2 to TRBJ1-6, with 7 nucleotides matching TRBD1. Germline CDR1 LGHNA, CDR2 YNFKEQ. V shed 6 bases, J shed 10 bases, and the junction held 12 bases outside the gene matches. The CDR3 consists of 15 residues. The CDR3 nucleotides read TGTGCCAGCAGGCCAGAGGGGGCTGAGGTATCACCCCTCCACTTT. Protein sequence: CASRPEGAEVSPLHF.

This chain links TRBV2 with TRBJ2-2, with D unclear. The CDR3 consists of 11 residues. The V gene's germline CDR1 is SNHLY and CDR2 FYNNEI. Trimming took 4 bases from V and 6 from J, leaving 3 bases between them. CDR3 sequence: CASSVAGELFF. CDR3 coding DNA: TGTGCCAGCAGTGTGGCCGGGGAGCTGTTTTTT.

CDR3 nucleotides: TGTGCCAGCAGTGCGTGGTTTTCGGGGATCGCCTACGAGCAGTACTTC. Translation gives CASSAWFSGIAYEQYF. The chain uses TRBV2 and TRBJ2-7, with D possibly being TRBD2 (5 bases). The CDR3 length is 16 residues. The ends were cut back, 4 bases at V and 2 bases at J, with 18 bases in the middle. Germline CDR1 SNHLY, CDR2 FYNNEI.